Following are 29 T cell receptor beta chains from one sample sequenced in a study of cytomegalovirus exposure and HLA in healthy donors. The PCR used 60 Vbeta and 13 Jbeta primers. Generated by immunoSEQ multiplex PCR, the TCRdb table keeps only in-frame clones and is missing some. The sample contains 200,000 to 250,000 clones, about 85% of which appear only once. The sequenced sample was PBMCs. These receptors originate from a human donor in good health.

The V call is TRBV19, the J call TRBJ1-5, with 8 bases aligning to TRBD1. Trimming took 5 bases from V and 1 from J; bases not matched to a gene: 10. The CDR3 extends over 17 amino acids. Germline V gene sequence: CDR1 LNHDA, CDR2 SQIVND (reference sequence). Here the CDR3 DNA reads TGTGCCAGTAGTCCCCGGACAGGGCGGACGAGCAATCAGCCCCAGCATTTT. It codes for CASSPRTGRTSNQPQHF.

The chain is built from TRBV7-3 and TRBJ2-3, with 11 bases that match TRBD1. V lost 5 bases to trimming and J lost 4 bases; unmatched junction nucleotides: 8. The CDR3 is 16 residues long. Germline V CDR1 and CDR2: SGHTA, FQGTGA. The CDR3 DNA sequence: TGTGCCAGCAGCCTGAGGGGGACAGGGGGTTCAGATACGCAGTATTTT. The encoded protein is CASSLRGTGGSDTQYF.

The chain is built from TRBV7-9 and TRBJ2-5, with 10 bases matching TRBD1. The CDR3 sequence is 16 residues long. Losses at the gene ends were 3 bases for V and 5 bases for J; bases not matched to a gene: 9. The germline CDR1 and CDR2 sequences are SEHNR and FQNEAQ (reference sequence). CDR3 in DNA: TGTGCCAGCAGCTTTCGGGCGACAGGGGGCGCGGAGACCCAGTACTTC. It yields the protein CASSFRATGGAETQYF. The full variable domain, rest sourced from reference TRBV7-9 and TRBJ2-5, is DTGVSQNPRHKITKRGQNVTFRCDPISEHNRLYWYRQTLGQGPEFLTYFQNEAQLEKSRLLSDRFSAERPKGSFSTLEIQRTEQGDSAMYLCASSFRATGGAETQYFGPGTRLLVL.

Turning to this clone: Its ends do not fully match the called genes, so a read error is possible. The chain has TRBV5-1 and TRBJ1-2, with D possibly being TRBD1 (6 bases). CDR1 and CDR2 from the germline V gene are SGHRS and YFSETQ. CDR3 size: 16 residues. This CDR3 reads CASSQDTTRGLWGYPF. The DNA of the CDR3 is TGCGCCAGCAGCCAGGACACGACCAGGGGTCTTTGGGGCTACCCCTTC.

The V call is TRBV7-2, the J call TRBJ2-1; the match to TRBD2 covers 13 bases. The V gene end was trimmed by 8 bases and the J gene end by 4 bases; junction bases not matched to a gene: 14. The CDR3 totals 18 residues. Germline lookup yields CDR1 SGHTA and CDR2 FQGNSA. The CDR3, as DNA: TGTGCCAGCTCAGAAGGCAGAGTGACTAGCGGGAGGTACAATGAGCAGTTCTTC. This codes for CASSEGRVTSGRYNEQFF.

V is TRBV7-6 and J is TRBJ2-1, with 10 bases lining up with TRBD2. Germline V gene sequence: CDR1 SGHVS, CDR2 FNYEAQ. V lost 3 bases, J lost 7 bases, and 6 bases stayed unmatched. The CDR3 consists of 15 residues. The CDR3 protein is CASSFTSGNWNEQFF. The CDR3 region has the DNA TGTGCCAGCAGCTTCACTAGCGGGAACTGGAATGAGCAGTTCTTC.

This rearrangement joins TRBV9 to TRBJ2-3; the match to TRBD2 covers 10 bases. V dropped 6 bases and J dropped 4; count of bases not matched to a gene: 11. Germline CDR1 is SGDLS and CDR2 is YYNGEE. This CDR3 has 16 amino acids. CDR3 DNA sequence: TGTGCCAGCAATGGCAGAGCGGGAGGGCCAGCAGATACGCAGTATTTT. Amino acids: CASNGRAGGPADTQYF.

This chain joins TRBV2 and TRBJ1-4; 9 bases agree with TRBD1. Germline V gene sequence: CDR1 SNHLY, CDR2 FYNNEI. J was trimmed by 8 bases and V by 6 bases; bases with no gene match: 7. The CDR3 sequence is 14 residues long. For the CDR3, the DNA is TGTGCCAGCAGCAGGGACAGGGAGGGAGAAAAACTGTTTTTT. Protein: CASSRDREGEKLFF.

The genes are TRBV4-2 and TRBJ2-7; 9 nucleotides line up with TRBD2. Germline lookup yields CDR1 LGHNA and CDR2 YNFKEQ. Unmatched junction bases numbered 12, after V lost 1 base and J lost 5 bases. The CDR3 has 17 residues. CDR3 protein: CASSQVSQREVLDEQYF. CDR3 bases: TGTGCCAGCAGCCAAGTCTCCCAGCGGGAGGTACTGGACGAGCAGTACTTC.

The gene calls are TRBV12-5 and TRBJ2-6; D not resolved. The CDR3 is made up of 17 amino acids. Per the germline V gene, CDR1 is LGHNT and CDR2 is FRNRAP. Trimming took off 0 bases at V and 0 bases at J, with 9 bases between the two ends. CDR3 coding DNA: TGTGCTAGTGGTTTGGTAAGGTGGAGCTCTGGGGCCAACGTCCTGACTTTC. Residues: CASGLVRWSSGANVLTF.

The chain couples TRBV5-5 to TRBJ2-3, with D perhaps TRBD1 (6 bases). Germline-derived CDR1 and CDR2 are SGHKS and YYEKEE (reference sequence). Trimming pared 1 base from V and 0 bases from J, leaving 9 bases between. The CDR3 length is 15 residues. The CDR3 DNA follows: TGTGCCAGCAGCTTGACAGGGTCCAGCACAGATACGCAGTATTTT. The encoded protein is CASSLTGSSTDTQYF.

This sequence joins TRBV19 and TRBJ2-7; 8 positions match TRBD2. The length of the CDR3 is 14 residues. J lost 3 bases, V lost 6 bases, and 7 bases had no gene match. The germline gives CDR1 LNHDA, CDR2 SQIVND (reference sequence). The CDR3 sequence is CASSLTSEYYEQYF. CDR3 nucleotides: TGTGCCAGTAGCTTGACTAGCGAGTACTACGAGCAGTACTTC.

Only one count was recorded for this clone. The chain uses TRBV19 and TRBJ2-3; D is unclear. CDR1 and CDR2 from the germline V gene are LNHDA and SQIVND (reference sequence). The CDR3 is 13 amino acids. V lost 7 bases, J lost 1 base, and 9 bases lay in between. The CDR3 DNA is TGTGCCAGTAACAACGGAGGCACAGATACGCAGTATTTT. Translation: CASNNGGTDTQYF.

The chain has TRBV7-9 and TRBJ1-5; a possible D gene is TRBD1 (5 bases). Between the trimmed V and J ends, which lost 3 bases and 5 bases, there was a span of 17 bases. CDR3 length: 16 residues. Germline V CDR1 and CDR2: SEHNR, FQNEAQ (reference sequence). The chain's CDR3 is CASSFGGGWSDQPQHF. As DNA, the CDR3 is TGTGCCAGCAGCTTCGGGGGGGGGTGGAGTGATCAGCCCCAGCATTTT.

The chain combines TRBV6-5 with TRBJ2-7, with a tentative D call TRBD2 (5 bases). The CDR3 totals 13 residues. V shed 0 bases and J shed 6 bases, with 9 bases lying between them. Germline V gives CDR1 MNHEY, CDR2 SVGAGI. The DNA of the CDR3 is TGTGCCAGCAGTTACTCGACGAGCGGCGAGCAGTACTTC. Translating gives CASSYSTSGEQYF.

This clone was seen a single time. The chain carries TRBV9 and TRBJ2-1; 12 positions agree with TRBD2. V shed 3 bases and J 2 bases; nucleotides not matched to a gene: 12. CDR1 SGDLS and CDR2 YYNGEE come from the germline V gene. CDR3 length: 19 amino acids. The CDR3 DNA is TGTGCCAGCAGCGGGACGGCTAGCGGGAGGGCCTACCCCTACAATGAGCAGTTCTTC. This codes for CASSGTASGRAYPYNEQFF.

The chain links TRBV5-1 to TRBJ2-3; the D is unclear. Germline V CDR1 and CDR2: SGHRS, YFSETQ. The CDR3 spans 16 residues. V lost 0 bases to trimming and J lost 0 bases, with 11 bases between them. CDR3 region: CASSLGHRASTDTQYF. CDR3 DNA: TGCGCCAGCAGCTTGGGTCACAGAGCTAGCACAGATACGCAGTATTTT. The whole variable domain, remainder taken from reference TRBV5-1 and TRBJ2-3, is KAGVTQTPRYLIKTRGQQVTLSCSPISGHRSVSWYQQTPGQGLQFLFEYFSETQRNKGNFPGRFSGRQFSNSRSEMNVSTLELGDSALYLCASSLGHRASTDTQYFGPGTRLTVL.

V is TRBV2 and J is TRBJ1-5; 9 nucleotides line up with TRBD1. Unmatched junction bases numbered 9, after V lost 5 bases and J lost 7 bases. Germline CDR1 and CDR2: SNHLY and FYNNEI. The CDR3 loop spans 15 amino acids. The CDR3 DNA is TGTGCCAGCAGTACTACAGGGGGCAGTAAACAGCCCCAGCATTTT. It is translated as CASSTTGGSKQPQHF.

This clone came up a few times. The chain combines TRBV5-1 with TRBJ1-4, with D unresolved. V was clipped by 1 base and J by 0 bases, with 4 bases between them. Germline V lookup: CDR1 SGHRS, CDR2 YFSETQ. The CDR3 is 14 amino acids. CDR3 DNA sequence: TGCGCCAGCAGCTTGTCATCAACTAATGAAAAACTGTTTTTT. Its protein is CASSLSSTNEKLFF.

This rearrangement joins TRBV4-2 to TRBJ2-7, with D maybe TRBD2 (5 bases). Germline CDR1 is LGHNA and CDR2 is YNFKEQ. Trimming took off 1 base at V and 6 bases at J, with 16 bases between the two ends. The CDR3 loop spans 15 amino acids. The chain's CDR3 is CASSQAPSLGAEQYF. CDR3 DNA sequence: TGTGCCAGCAGCCAAGCCCCTAGCTTAGGTGCCGAGCAGTACTTC.

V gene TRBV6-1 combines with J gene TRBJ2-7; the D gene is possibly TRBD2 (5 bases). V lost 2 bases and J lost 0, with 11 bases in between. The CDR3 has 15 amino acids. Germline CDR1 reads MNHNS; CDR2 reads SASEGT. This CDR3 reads CASSEYSGSSYEQYF. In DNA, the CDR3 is TGTGCCAGCAGTGAATATTCGGGGAGCTCCTACGAGCAGTACTTC.

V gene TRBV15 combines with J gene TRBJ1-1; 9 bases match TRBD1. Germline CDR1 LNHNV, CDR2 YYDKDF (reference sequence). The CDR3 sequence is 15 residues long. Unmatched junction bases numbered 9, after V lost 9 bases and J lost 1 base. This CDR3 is CATAQGANRNTEAFF. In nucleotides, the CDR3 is TGTGCCACAGCACAGGGGGCTAATAGGAACACTGAAGCTTTCTTT.

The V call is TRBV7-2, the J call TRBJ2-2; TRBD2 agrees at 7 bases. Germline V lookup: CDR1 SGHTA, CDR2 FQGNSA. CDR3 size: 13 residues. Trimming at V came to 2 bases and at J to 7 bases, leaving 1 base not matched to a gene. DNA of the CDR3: TGTGCCAGCAGCTTATGGGGGGGCGGGGAGCTGTTTTTT. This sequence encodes CASSLWGGGELFF.

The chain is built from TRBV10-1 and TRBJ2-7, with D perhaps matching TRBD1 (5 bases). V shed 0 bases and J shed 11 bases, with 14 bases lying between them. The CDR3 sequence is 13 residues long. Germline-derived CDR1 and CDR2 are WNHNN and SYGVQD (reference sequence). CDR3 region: CASSESTAMAKYF. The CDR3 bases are TGCGCCAGCAGTGAGTCGACAGCTATGGCTAAGTACTTC.

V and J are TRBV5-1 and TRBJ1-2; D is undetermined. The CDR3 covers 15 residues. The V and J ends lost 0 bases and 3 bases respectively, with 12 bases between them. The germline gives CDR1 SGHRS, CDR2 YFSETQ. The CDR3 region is CASSLGLSPDYGYTF. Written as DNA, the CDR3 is TGCGCCAGCAGCTTGGGATTGTCACCGGACTATGGCTACACCTTC. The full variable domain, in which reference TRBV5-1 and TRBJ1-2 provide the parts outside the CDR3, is KAGVTQTPRYLIKTRGQQVTLSCSPISGHRSVSWYQQTPGQGLQFLFEYFSETQRNKGNFPGRFSGRQFSNSRSEMNVSTLELGDSALYLCASSLGLSPDYGYTFGSGTRLTVV.

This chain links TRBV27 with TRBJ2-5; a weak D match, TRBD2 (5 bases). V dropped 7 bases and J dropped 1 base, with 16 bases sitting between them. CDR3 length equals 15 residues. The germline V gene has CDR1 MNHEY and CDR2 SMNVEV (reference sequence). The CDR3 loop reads CASTLSRLRQETQYF. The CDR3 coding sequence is TGTGCCAGCACCCTATCCCGACTACGCCAAGAGACCCAGTACTTC.

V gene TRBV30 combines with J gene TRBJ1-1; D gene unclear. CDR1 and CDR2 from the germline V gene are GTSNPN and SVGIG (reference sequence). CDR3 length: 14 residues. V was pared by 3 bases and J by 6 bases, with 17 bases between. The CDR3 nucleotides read TGTGCCTGGAGCCCAGGTGCTTATCGGTCTGAAGCTTTCTTT. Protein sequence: CAWSPGAYRSEAFF.

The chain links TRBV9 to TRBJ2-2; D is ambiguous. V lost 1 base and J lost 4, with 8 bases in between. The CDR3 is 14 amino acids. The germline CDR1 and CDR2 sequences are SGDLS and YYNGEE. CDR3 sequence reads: CASSVYRSTGELFF. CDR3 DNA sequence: TGTGCCAGCAGCGTATACCGGTCCACCGGGGAGCTGTTTTTT.

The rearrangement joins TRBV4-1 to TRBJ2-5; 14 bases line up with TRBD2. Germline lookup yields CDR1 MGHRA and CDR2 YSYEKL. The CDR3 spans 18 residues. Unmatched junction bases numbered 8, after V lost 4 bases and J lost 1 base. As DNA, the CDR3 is TGCGCCAGCAGCCTTACGGGACTAGCGGGAGAGACCCAAGAGACCCAGTACTTC. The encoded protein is CASSLTGLAGETQETQYF.